This T cell receptor beta chain was sequenced for a study of blood T cell repertoires in COVID-19. The wider study: Acute-phase and convalescent COVID-19 samples originated in the United States, Italy and Spain. Sources were T cells, B-cell-depleted T cells, or PBMCs; the material itself was cDNA or gDNA.

Method: immunoSEQ multiplex PCR; TCRdb's copy keeps in-frame clones and lacks some. This sample has some 110,000 clones, with 75% to 90% found just once. The origin of this receptor is a woman aged 70-85 years with acute or convalescent COVID-19. The sequencing input was peripheral blood.

The CDR3 loop is CASSLSGTWDSPLHF. The CDR3, as DNA: TGTGCCAGCAGTTTATCAGGGACTTGGGATTCACCCCTCCACTTT. V is TRBV27 and J is TRBJ1-6; a weak D match, TRBD1 (5 bases). Trimming removed 0 bases from V and 8 bases from J, with 11 bases in between. CDR3 length: 15 amino acids. CDR1 and CDR2 (germline): MNHEY, SMNVEV (reference sequence).